This T cell receptor (beta chain) stems from a study of shared clonotypes between healthy human individuals. Concerning this clone itself: Its antigen is undetermined.

Genomic DNA of every subset was divided equally among multiple immunoSEQ plates. The sequenced material, unsorted PBMC DNA, was run on ten immunoSEQ deep assay plates. Some clones are missing from TCRdb's copy, which holds only in-frame ones; the method was immunoSEQ multiplex PCR. The profile shows around 480,000 clones, about 75% of them singletons. V was trimmed by 5 bases and J by 2 bases, leaving 14 bases between them. Germline V lookup: CDR1 SNHLY, CDR2 FYNNEI. CDR3 size: 15 residues. The study's findings and limits: The expectation was that sequencing depth would affect clonotype sharing among donors. Blood alone was sampled, and tissue repertoires likely differ.

The sequence derives from a woman aged 40 to 50 in good health. Some clones in this sample may be carry-over from other donors' samples. Material for sequencing was PBMCs. The chain joins TRBV2 to TRBJ2-3; maybe TRBD1 (6 bases). The CDR3 here is CASSRTGHNTDTQYF. In DNA form, the CDR3 reads TGTGCCAGCAGTAGGACGGGACACAACACAGATACGCAGTATTTT.